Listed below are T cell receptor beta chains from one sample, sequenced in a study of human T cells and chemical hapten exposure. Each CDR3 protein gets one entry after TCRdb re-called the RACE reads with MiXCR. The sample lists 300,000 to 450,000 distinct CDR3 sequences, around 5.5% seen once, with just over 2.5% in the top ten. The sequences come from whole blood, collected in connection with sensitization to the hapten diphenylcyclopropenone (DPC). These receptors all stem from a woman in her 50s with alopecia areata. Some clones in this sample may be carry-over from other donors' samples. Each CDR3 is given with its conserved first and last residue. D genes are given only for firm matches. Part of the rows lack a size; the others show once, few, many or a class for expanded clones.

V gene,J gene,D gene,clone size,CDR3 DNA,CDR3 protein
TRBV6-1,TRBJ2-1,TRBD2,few,TGTGCCAGCAGTGAGCCATCTAGCGGGGGGGCAGGTGAGCAGTTCTTC,CASSEPSSGGAGEQFF
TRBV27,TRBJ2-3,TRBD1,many,TGTGCCAGCAGTGCGATGAGGGGGCAGGTGTACACAGATACGCAGTATTTT,CASSAMRGQVYTDTQYF
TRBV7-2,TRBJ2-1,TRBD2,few,TGTGCCAGCAGCTTAGCCACGGGGGGATGGTACAATGAGCAGTTCTTC,CASSLATGGWYNEQFF
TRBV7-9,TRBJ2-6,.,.,TGTGCCAGCAGCTTGGGAGGGGGAACGGCCGGGGCCAACGTCCTGACTTTC,CASSLGGGTAGANVLTF
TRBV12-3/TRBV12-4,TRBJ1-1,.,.,TGTGCCAGCAATACAGGGATCACTGAAGCTTTCTTT,CASNTGITEAFF
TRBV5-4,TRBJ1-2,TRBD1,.,TGTGCCAGCAGCGGGGGACAGCTAACCTATGGCTACACCTTC,CASSGGQLTYGYTF
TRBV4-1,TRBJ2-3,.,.,TGCGCCAGCAGCCAAGATGGCCGGCGAGATACGCAGTATTTT,CASSQDGRRDTQYF
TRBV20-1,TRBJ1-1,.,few,TGCAGTGCCCTGGCGGGCGGGACTGAAGCTTTCTTT,CSALAGGTEAFF
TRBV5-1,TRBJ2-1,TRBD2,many,TGCGCCAGCAGCTTTAGGTCTAGCGGGAATAACAATGAGCAGTTCTTC,CASSFRSSGNNNEQFF
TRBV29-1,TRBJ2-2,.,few,TGCAGCGTTGTGTTTGGTACCGGGGAGCTGTTTTTT,CSVVFGTGELFF
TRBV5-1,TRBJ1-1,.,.,TGCGCCAGCACCCAGGACCTATCCCCCGGCACTGAAGCTTTCTTT,CASTQDLSPGTEAFF
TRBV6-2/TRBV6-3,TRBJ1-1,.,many,TGTGCCAGCAGACGCGGTAGGGGCGCGGGGCCCACTGAAGCTTTCTTT,CASRRGRGAGPTEAFF
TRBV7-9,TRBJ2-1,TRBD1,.,TGTGCCAGCAGTCCCCAGGACAGGGACCCCTACAATGAGCAGTTCTTC,CASSPQDRDPYNEQFF
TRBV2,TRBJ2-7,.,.,TGTGCCAGCATACAGGGAGGATACGAGCAGTACTTC,CASIQGGYEQYF
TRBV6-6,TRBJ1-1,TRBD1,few,TGTGCCAGCAGTCAAAGGACAGGGTCAACTGAAGCTTTCTTT,CASSQRTGSTEAFF
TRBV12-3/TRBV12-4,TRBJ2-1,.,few,TGTGCCAGCAGTTCAGGGTACAGAGATTACAATGAGCAGTTCTTC,CASSSGYRDYNEQFF
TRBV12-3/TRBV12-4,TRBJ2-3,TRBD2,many,TGTGCCAGCAGTTTAAGGCTAGCGGTGGCAGATACGCAGTATTTT,CASSLRLAVADTQYF
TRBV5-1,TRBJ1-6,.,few,TGCGCCAGCAGCTTCGGGACTAATAATTCACCCCTCCACTTT,CASSFGTNNSPLHF
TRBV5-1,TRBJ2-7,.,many,TGCGCCAGCAGCGGCATAAGCTCCTACGAGCAGTACTTC,CASSGISSYEQYF
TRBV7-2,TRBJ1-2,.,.,TGTGCCAGCAGCGTTGGTCAAAGAGCCTATGGCTACACCTTC,CASSVGQRAYGYTF
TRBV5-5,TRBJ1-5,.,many,TGTGCCAGCAGCAAGGGACACCTCGGGAGCAATCAGCCCCAGCATTTT,CASSKGHLGSNQPQHF
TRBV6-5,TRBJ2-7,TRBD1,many,TGTGCCAGCAGGGACAGGGGTCGGGAGCAGTACTTC,CASRDRGREQYF
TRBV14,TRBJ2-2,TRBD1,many,TGTGCCAGCAGCCTCGGGACAGTAGAAGGGGAGCTGTTTTTT,CASSLGTVEGELFF
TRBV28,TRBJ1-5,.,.,TGTGCCAGCAGTTTAGTAGGGTATAGCAATCAGCCCCAGCATTTT,CASSLVGYSNQPQHF
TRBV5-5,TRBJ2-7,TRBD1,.,TGTGCCAGCAGCTTGGTCGGACAGGGGTCCTACGAGCAGTACTTC,CASSLVGQGSYEQYF
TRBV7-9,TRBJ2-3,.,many,TGTGCCAGCAGTGCCCCGGGCACAGATACGCAGTATTTT,CASSAPGTDTQYF
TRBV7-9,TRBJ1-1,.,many,TGTGCCAGCAGATACCGCCCTGAAGCTTTCTTT,CASRYRPEAFF
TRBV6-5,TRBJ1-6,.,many,TGTGCCAGCACCTCAGGGCCGGGGAATTCACCCCTCCACTTT,CASTSGPGNSPLHF
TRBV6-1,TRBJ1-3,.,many,TGTGCCAGCAGTGGGACACCTGGAAACACCATATATTTT,CASSGTPGNTIYF
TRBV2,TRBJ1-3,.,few,TGTGCCAGCACCTTAAAACGGGGAAACACCATATATTTT,CASTLKRGNTIYF
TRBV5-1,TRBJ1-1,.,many,TGCGCCAGCAGCCCGAAGGGAGGAGGGATGAACACTGAAGCTTTCTTT,CASSPKGGGMNTEAFF
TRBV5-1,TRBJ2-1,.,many,TGCGCCAGCAGCCGGTGGCTGGGTGACAATGAGCAGTTCTTC,CASSRWLGDNEQFF
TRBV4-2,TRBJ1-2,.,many,TGTGCCAGCAGCCAAGAAAGCCTCAGGACGGCCAATGGCTACACCTTC,CASSQESLRTANGYTF
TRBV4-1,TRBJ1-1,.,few,TGCGCCAGCTCTTTAGTCCGGGGAGGCACTGAAGCTTTCTTT,CASSLVRGGTEAFF
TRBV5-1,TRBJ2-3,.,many,TGCGCCAGCAGCTTAGCTAGCCAGACAGATACGCAGTATTTT,CASSLASQTDTQYF
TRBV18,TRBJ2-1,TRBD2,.,TGTGCCAGCTCACCACTCGGCGGGGGGCCCTACAATGAGCAGTTCTTC,CASSPLGGGPYNEQFF
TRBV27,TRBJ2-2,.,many,TGTGCCAGCAGCGTTGACCGCACCGGGGAGCTGTTTTTT,CASSVDRTGELFF
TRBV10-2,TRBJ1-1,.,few,TGCGCCAGCAGTGATCTAGAGGGCACTGAAGCTTTCTTT,CASSDLEGTEAFF
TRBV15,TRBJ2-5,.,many,TGTGCCACCAGCAGGGACCCCGGGCCTCAAGAGACCCAGTACTTC,CATSRDPGPQETQYF
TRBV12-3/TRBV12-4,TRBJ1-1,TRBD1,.,TGTGCCACAGGGGGCGGGGCTGAAGCTTTCTTT,CATGGGAEAFF
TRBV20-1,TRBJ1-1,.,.,TGCAGTGCTAGAGAACACATTACGAACACTGAAGCTTTCTTT,CSAREHITNTEAFF
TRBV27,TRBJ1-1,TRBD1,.,TGTGCCAGCAGCCCTGACAGGGCGAACACTGGAGCTTTCTTT,CASSPDRANTGAFF
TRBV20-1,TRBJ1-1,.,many,TGCAGTGCTAGAGAGGGGAACACTGAAGCTTTCTTT,CSAREGNTEAFF
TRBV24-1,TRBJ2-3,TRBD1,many,TGTGCCACCAGTGATCAACGGACAGGGAGTTCGAAGGCGTATTTT,CATSDQRTGSSKAYF